This T cell receptor beta chain was found in a study of technical replicates of blood from several donors. This CDR3 is built from 15 residues. V lost 4 bases, J lost 2 bases, and 2 bases stayed unmatched. Germline loops: CDR1 SGHTS, CDR2 YDEGEE. Using immunoSEQ multiplex PCR, the repertoire was profiled, and TCRdb retains in-frame clones only, with some absent. The sample lists about 100,000 clones; about 94% were seen once. This receptor was identified in a human donor in good health. Sequencing was performed on T cells isolated from PBMCs. The chain carries TRBV5-8 and TRBJ2-6, with 8 bases aligning to TRBD1. CDR3 protein: CASSHRGTGANVLTF. CDR3 nucleotides: TGTGCCAGCAGCCACAGGGGGACTGGGGCCAACGTCCTGACTTTC.